This T cell receptor beta chain is drawn from a study of T cell responses to AZD1222 COVID-19 vaccine. At the level of the study: Doses given second, at about 4 or about 12 weeks, were pooled.

The table came from immunoSEQ multiplex PCR; TCRdb's copy has only in-frame clones and leaves some out. Of about 97,000 clones detected, around 89% appear once; the ten largest clones hold 7.5%. Germline-derived CDR1 and CDR2 are KGHDR and SFDVKD. Unmatched junction bases numbered 4, after V lost 2 bases and J lost 4 bases. This CDR3 has 15 amino acids. This TCR was recovered from an adult in good health. This sequence joins TRBV24-1 and TRBJ2-3; 8 nucleotides align to TRBD1. Sample: peripheral blood, taken on day 0 of AZD1222 vaccination. The CDR3 coding sequence is TGTGCCACCAGTGATTCTGGACAGGGTTCAGATACGCAGTATTTT. It is translated as CATSDSGQGSDTQYF.